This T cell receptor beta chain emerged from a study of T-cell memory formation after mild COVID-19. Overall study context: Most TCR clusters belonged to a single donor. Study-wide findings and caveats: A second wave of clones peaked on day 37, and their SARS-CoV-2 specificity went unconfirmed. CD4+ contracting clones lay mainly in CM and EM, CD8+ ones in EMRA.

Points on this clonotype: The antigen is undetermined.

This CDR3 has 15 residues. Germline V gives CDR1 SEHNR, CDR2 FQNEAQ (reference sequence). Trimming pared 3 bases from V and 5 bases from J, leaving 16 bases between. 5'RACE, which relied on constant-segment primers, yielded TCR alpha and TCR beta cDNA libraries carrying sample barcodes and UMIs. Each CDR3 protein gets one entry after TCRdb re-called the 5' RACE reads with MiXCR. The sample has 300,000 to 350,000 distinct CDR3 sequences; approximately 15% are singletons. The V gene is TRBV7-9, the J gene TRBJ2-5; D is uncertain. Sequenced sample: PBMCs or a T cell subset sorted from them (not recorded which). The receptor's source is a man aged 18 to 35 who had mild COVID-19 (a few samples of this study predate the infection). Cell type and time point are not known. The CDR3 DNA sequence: TGTGCCAGCAGCTTGTTACAGTCGTATCGGGAGACCCAGTACTTC. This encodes CASSLLQSYRETQYF.